The rows below give T cell receptor beta chains drawn from one sample of a study of Ad26.COV2.S vaccination and SARS-CoV-2 variants. The repertoire was sequenced with immunoSEQ multiplex PCR; TCRdb's copy has only in-frame clones and lacks some. The data hold about 680,000 clones, with approximately 88% observed a single time. The sample was peripheral blood, taken in a trial of Ad26.COV2.S vaccine versus placebo. These receptors all come from a person aged 18-60 years who received the Ad26.COV2.S COVID-19 vaccine or a placebo. Both conserved end residues are part of each CDR3. D genes are given only for firm matches. Not every row has a clone size; where given, it reads once, few, many or a size class.

D: TRBD1
J: TRBJ1-5
size: .
V: TRBV5-1
CDR3: CASSLETGDGQPQHF
DNA: TGCGCCAGCAGCTTAGAGACAGGGGACGGTCAGCCCCAGCATTTT

D: TRBD1
J: TRBJ2-2
size: .
V: TRBV5-6
CDR3: CASSLAGTANTGELFF
DNA: TGTGCCAGCAGCTTGGCCGGGACAGCGAACACCGGGGAGCTGTTTTTT

D: TRBD1
J: TRBJ2-7
size: .
V: TRBV5-1
CDR3: CASSTDRDEQYF
DNA: TGCGCCAGCAGCACGGACAGGGACGAGCAGTACTTC

D: TRBD1
J: TRBJ1-5
size: .
V: TRBV18
CDR3: CASSPGDRTNQPQHF
DNA: TGTGCCAGCTCACCCGGGGACAGAACAAATCAGCCCCAGCATTTT

D: .
J: TRBJ2-2
size: .
V: TRBV13
CDR3: CASSLGDTGELFF
DNA: TGTGCCAGCAGCTTGGGAGACACCGGGGAGCTGTTTTTT

D: .
J: TRBJ2-1
size: .
V: TRBV5-8
CDR3: CASTSDSPIGNEQFF
DNA: TGTGCCAGCACCTCGGACAGTCCGATTGGGAATGAGCAGTTCTTC

D: TRBD1
J: TRBJ1-4
size: .
V: TRBV5-1
CDR3: CASSPAIRTGWHEKLFF
DNA: TGCGCCAGCAGCCCGGCTATCAGGACAGGGTGGCATGAAAAACTGTTTTTT

D: .
J: TRBJ1-4
size: .
V: TRBV21-1
CDR3: CASRGVGDCVCLFF
DNA: TGTGCCAGCAGAGGAGTTGGGGACTGTGTTTGTCTGTTTTTT

D: TRBD1
J: TRBJ2-7
size: .
V: TRBV6-5
CDR3: CASSYSSQGVSYEQYF
DNA: TGTGCCAGCAGTTACTCGAGCCAGGGGGTCTCCTACGAGCAGTACTTC

D: .
J: TRBJ1-6
size: .
V: TRBV5-4
CDR3: CASSPPGGHGSPLHF
DNA: TGTGCCAGCAGCCCCCCTGGCGGCCATGGGTCACCCCTCCACTTT

D: .
J: TRBJ1-5
size: once
V: TRBV2
CDR3: CASSGADSNQPQHF
DNA: TGTGCCAGCAGTGGGGCGGATAGCAATCAGCCCCAGCATTTT

D: .
J: TRBJ1-3
size: few
V: TRBV3-1/TRBV3-2
CDR3: CASRQAGMVGNTIYF
DNA: TGTGCCAGCCGCCAGGCCGGGATGGTTGGAAACACCATATATTTT

D: TRBD2
J: TRBJ2-7
size: .
V: TRBV9
CDR3: CASSVAGGYYEQYF
DNA: TGTGCCAGCAGCGTAGCCGGGGGGTACTACGAGCAGTACTTC

D: .
J: TRBJ2-5
size: .
V: TRBV5-1
CDR3: CASSVQGETQYF
DNA: TGCGCCAGCAGCGTTCAAGGGGAGACCCAGTACTTC

D: .
J: TRBJ1-2
size: once
V: TRBV7-2
CDR3: CASSLGKGWNYGYTF
DNA: TGTGCCAGCAGCTTAGGGAAGGGGTGGAACTATGGCTACACCTTC

D: .
J: TRBJ1-2
size: few
V: TRBV19
CDR3: CATTTGANYGYTF
DNA: TGTGCCACAACCACGGGTGCTAACTATGGCTACACCTTC

D: TRBD1
J: TRBJ1-2
size: .
V: TRBV15
CDR3: CATSRDWGTVDGYTF
DNA: TGTGCCACCAGCAGAGATTGGGGGACAGTTGACGGCTACACCTTC

D: TRBD1
J: TRBJ1-1
size: .
V: TRBV7-2
CDR3: CASSFRGPNTEAFF
DNA: TGTGCCAGCAGCTTCAGGGGGCCGAACACTGAAGCTTTCTTT

D: .
J: TRBJ2-7
size: .
V: TRBV3-1/TRBV3-2
CDR3: CASSQGQDAYEQYF
DNA: TGTGCCAGCAGCCAGGGGCAGGACGCCTACGAGCAGTACTTC

D: .
J: TRBJ1-4
size: .
V: TRBV15
CDR3: CATSRAVDEKLFF
DNA: TGTGCCACCAGCAGAGCTGTGGACGAAAAACTGTTTTTT

D: TRBD1
J: TRBJ2-1
size: .
V: TRBV7-9
CDR3: CASSLGDRGGYEQFF
DNA: TGTGCCAGCAGCTTAGGGGACAGGGGGGGCTATGAGCAGTTCTTC

D: .
J: TRBJ2-1
size: .
V: TRBV30
CDR3: CAWEGGEVGEQFF
DNA: TGTGCCTGGGAGGGCGGGGAGGTGGGTGAGCAGTTCTTC

D: .
J: TRBJ1-5
size: .
V: TRBV6-2/TRBV6-3
CDR3: CASSYGGDLLNQPQHF
DNA: TGTGCCAGCAGTTACGGGGGGGATCTCCTCAATCAGCCCCAGCATTTT

D: .
J: TRBJ2-7
size: .
V: TRBV15
CDR3: CATSRDGYEQYF
DNA: TGTGCCACCAGCAGAGACGGTTACGAGCAGTACTTC

D: .
J: TRBJ1-5
size: .
V: TRBV20-1
CDR3: CSASGAGVSNQPQHF
DNA: TGCAGTGCAAGTGGTGCAGGGGTGAGCAATCAGCCCCAGCATTTT

D: TRBD2
J: TRBJ2-7
size: once
V: TRBV5-1
CDR3: CASSLAPAGGSYEQYF
DNA: TGCGCCAGCAGCTTGGCACCAGCGGGGGGGTCCTACGAGCAGTACTTC

D: .
J: TRBJ1-4
size: .
V: TRBV3-1/TRBV3-2
CDR3: CASSQDRNHLRGKLFF
DNA: TGTGCCAGCAGCCAAGATCGCAATCATTTGCGTGGAAAACTGTTTTTT

D: TRBD1
J: TRBJ2-7
size: .
V: TRBV7-6
CDR3: CASSPRTGSYEQYF
DNA: TGTGCCAGCAGCCCGCGGACAGGCTCCTACGAGCAGTACTTC

D: .
J: TRBJ2-7
size: .
V: TRBV3-1/TRBV3-2
CDR3: CASLGNSYEQYF
DNA: TGTGCCAGCCTCGGCAACTCCTACGAGCAGTACTTC

D: TRBD2
J: TRBJ2-5
size: .
V: TRBV7-9
CDR3: CSSSPGGETQYF
DNA: TGTTCCAGCAGCCCGGGGGGTGAGACCCAGTACTTC

D: .
J: TRBJ2-1
size: .
V: TRBV11-1
CDR3: CASSLGFNEQFF
DNA: TGTGCCAGCAGCTTAGGCTTTAATGAGCAGTTCTTC

D: TRBD2
J: TRBJ2-1
size: .
V: TRBV5-4
CDR3: CASSLGGLADNEQFF
DNA: TGTGCCAGCAGCTTGGGGGGACTAGCTGACAATGAGCAGTTCTTC

D: .
J: TRBJ2-5
size: .
V: TRBV7-2
CDR3: CASSLDGAGGTQYF
DNA: TGTGCCAGCAGCTTAGATGGGGCCGGCGGGACCCAGTACTTC

D: TRBD2
J: TRBJ2-5
size: .
V: TRBV7-6
CDR3: CASSLTSGGQGTQYF
DNA: TGTGCCAGCAGCTTAACTAGCGGGGGGCAGGGGACCCAGTACTTC

D: .
J: TRBJ2-7
size: .
V: TRBV7-9
CDR3: CASSLARRDSTTKAEQYF
DNA: TGTGCCAGCAGCTTAGCGCGGAGGGACAGCACCACCAAAGCGGAGCAGTACTTC

D: TRBD2
J: TRBJ2-7
size: .
V: TRBV18
CDR3: CASSPFSLAEKTEQYF
DNA: TGTGCCAGCTCACCATTCTCCCTAGCGGAAAAAACAGAGCAGTACTTC

D: .
J: TRBJ2-3
size: .
V: TRBV3-1/TRBV3-2
CDR3: CASSLLSEDTQYF
DNA: TGTGCCAGCAGCCTCCTTTCGGAAGATACGCAGTATTTT

D: TRBD2
J: TRBJ2-2
size: .
V: TRBV4-2
CDR3: CASSHAGLANTGELFF
DNA: TGTGCCAGCAGCCATGCCGGACTAGCCAACACCGGGGAGCTGTTTTTT

D: .
J: TRBJ1-2
size: few
V: TRBV3-1/TRBV3-2
CDR3: CASSQPAYGYTF
DNA: TGTGCCAGCAGCCAGCCAGCCTATGGCTACACCTTC

D: TRBD1
J: TRBJ2-7
size: .
V: TRBV24-1
CDR3: CATSDSDRDYEQYF
DNA: TGTGCCACCAGTGATTCGGACAGGGACTACGAGCAGTACTTC

D: .
J: TRBJ2-3
size: .
V: TRBV6-2/TRBV6-3
CDR3: CASSQLGGTDTQYF
DNA: TGTGCCAGCAGTCAACTCGGGGGCACAGATACGCAGTATTTT

D: TRBD1
J: TRBJ2-5
size: .
V: TRBV24-1
CDR3: CATRGTGGMETQYF
DNA: TGTGCCACCAGAGGGACAGGGGGCATGGAGACCCAGTACTTC

D: TRBD1
J: TRBJ1-4
size: .
V: TRBV4-3
CDR3: CASSQDRRQGNPLGEKLFF
DNA: TGCGCCAGCAGCCAAGATAGGCGACAGGGTAACCCTCTAGGGGAAAAACTGTTTTTT

D: .
J: TRBJ1-3
size: .
V: TRBV19
CDR3: CASTLQASSGNTIYF
DNA: TGTGCCAGTACCCTTCAGGCTTCCTCTGGAAACACCATATATTTT

D: TRBD1
J: TRBJ2-7
size: .
V: TRBV19
CDR3: CASNHRGSYEQYF
DNA: TGTGCCAGTAACCACAGGGGCTCCTACGAGCAGTACTTC

D: .
J: TRBJ2-2
size: .
V: TRBV18
CDR3: CASSPDMAGELFF
DNA: TGTGCCAGCTCACCCGACATGGCCGGGGAGCTGTTTTTT

D: .
J: TRBJ1-6
size: .
V: TRBV20-1
CDR3: CSARGDTLHF
DNA: TGCAGTGCTAGAGGGGACACCCTCCACTTT

D: TRBD2
J: TRBJ2-1
size: .
V: TRBV27
CDR3: CASSLYGLADNEQFF
DNA: TGTGCCAGCAGTCTCTACGGACTAGCTGACAATGAGCAGTTCTTC

D: .
J: TRBJ2-1
size: .
V: TRBV27
CDR3: CASKVVAGERYNEQFF
DNA: TGTGCCAGCAAAGTGGTGGCGGGTGAAAGGTACAATGAGCAGTTCTTC

D: .
J: TRBJ1-2
size: .
V: TRBV3-1/TRBV3-2
CDR3: CASSQGQVSYGYTF
DNA: TGTGCCAGCAGCCAAGGTCAGGTTTCCTATGGCTACACCTTC